This paragraph covers one TCR beta chain sequence. Its antigen is not known. The sample originates from a study of T cells after yellow fever vaccination. The study's findings and limits: Most primary-vaccination clones recurred post-booster (about 96% CD4, 88% CD8). The study noted that FACS-sorted repertoires could contain abundant clonotypes contaminating from the bulk population.

CDR1 is SGHDT and CDR2 is YYEEEE in the germline V gene. V dropped 4 bases and J dropped 4 bases, with 26 bases sitting between them. The CDR3 has 18 residues. A process of 5'RACE template switching, which added a universal primer site and UMIs, was used to make TCR cDNA. TCRdb fed the 5' RACE reads into MiXCR, producing one record per CDR3 protein. The sample holds under 600,000 distinct CDR3 sequences; 21% are singletons and the top ten take about 17%. The source is a man between 18 and 29 years old who received the YFV17D yellow fever vaccine. This sequence joins TRBV5-6 and TRBJ1-1; D is unclear. The sample in question was PBMCs, obtained 21 days after the first yellow fever vaccination. CDR3 in amino acids: CASSGRMPRGDRITEAFF. The CDR3 bases are TGTGCCAGCAGCGGCCGTATGCCCCGCGGGGATCGAATCACTGAAGCTTTCTTT.